The 15 T cell receptor beta chains below were found in one sample sequenced in a study of early T cells in non-severe SARS-CoV-2 infection. TCRdb re-called the 5' RACE reads through MiXCR, storing one row per CDR3 protein. The sample has about 77,000 distinct CDR3 sequences; over 4% are singletons. Sequenced material: whole blood, taken at baseline. The receptors shown here come from an adult who was a healthcare worker with PCR-confirmed SARS-CoV-2 infection or an uninfected control (not recorded which).

In its sample, this clonotype was seen a few times. V and J are TRBV6-6 and TRBJ1-1; D is perhaps TRBD1 (5 bases). The CDR3 has 14 residues. With 5 bases removed from V and 4 bases from J, the gap between germline ends came to 14 bases. Germline CDR1 and CDR2: MNHNY and SVGAGI (reference sequence). The CDR3 is CASSASPGGTEAFF. In nucleotides, the CDR3 is TGTGCCAGCAGTGCCTCCCCGGGGGGCACTGAAGCTTTCTTT.

This clonotype was detected many times. V and J are TRBV18 and TRBJ2-3; 15 bases are shared with TRBD2. After removal of 4 bases from V and 5 bases from J, the junction contained 7 bases not matched to a gene. CDR1 is KGHSH, CDR2 LQKENI, per germline. This CDR3 has 17 residues. The CDR3 nucleotides are TGTGCCAGCTCACGAACCGGACTAGCGGGAGGGCAAGATACGCAGTATTTT. It specifies CASSRTGLAGGQDTQYF.

This clonotype came up many times. V is TRBV5-5 and J is TRBJ1-1; D remains unclear. Per germline, CDR1 SGHKS and CDR2 YYEKEE (reference sequence). The CDR3 contains 13 residues. Trimming shortened V by 0 bases and J by 7 bases, and 10 bases separated the two germline ends. CDR3 in amino acids: CASSLGGNGEAFF. CDR3 sequence (DNA): TGTGCCAGCAGCTTGGGAGGGAACGGTGAAGCTTTCTTT.

This chain joins TRBV7-9 and TRBJ2-1, with 12 positions matching TRBD2. Germline V gene lookup returns CDR1 SEHNR and CDR2 FQNEAQ (reference sequence). After removal of 5 bases from V and 10 bases from J, the junction contained 12 bases not matched to a gene. This CDR3 region has 16 residues. This CDR3 is CASSPGLAGGPGEQFF. The CDR3 DNA is TGTGCCAGCAGCCCGGGGCTAGCGGGAGGGCCCGGGGAGCAGTTCTTC.

This clonotype has a handful of counts. The gene calls are TRBV18 and TRBJ2-7; maybe TRBD2 (6 bases). The CDR3 is made up of 12 amino acids. Looked up from germline, CDR1 is KGHSH and CDR2 is LQKENI. V was cut by 6 bases and J by 5 bases, with 11 bases left in between. CDR3 loop: CASSQREDEQYF. The CDR3 coding sequence is TGTGCCAGCTCCCAGAGGGAGGACGAGCAGTACTTC.

This clonotype was counted at least ten times. The gene calls are TRBV13 and TRBJ1-2; TRBD1 matches 7 bases. V trimming: 3 bases; J trimming: 8 bases; junction bases outside the gene matches: 9. The CDR3 runs 14 residues. CDR1 PRHDT and CDR2 FYEKMQ come from the germline V gene (reference sequence). The CDR3 sequence: CASSFLEGAGGYTF. The CDR3 bases are TGTGCCAGCAGCTTTCTCGAGGGGGCGGGAGGCTACACCTTC.

This rearrangement joins TRBV19 to TRBJ2-3; D unresolved. Trimming left V 6 bases short and J 5 bases short, with 18 bases between. From germline, CDR1 is LNHDA and CDR2 SQIVND (reference sequence). The CDR3 covers 15 residues. The CDR3 loop is CASSPQSSKGDTQYF. CDR3 bases: TGTGCCAGTAGCCCACAGAGCTCCAAAGGAGATACGCAGTATTTT.

A few counts support this clonotype. V usage is TRBV12-3 or TRBV12-4 and J usage is TRBJ1-4; TRBD1 agrees at 9 bases. The CDR3 is 16 residues long. Unmatched junction bases numbered 6, after V lost 4 bases and J lost 3 bases. The CDR3 loop is CASSSGQGLANEKLFF. DNA for the CDR3: TGTGCCAGCAGTTCGGGACAGGGACTTGCTAATGAAAAACTGTTTTTT.

This clonotype has ten or more counts. The conserved closing phenylalanine or tryptophan is absent in this CDR3, likely reflecting a read error. The DNA is omitted, as the CDR3 cannot be located on it reliably, and the CDR3 follows TCRdb's listing. This chain links TRBV6-1 with TRBJ2-1; the DNA was not compared with TRBD2, the D call given in the table. Germline V gene lookup returns CDR1 MNHNS and CDR2 SASEGT. From its first to its last residue, the CDR3 has 15 amino acids. This chain's CDR3 is CASSAGGTSGRALTN.

The chain employs TRBV6-2 or TRBV6-3 and TRBJ2-7; D gene ambiguous. Germline V gene lookup returns CDR1 MNHEY and CDR2 SVGEGT. V dropped 5 bases and J dropped 0 bases, with 8 bases sitting between them. This CDR3 has 13 amino acids. Written as DNA, the CDR3 is TGTGCCAGCAGTGAGGATTTCTCCTACGAGCAGTACTTC. This gives the protein CASSEDFSYEQYF.

In its sample, this clonotype was seen many times. This chain joins TRBV6-5 and TRBJ2-7; TRBD1 matches 9 bases. Per germline, CDR1 MNHEY and CDR2 SVGAGI. V shed 5 bases and J 2 bases; nucleotides not matched to a gene: 7. The CDR3 extends over 15 amino acids. CDR3 sequence reads: CASSRDREGTYEQYF. The CDR3 DNA is TGTGCCAGCAGTCGGGACAGGGAGGGGACCTACGAGCAGTACTTC.

The gene calls are TRBV27 and TRBJ2-7, with 14 bases matching TRBD2. The CDR3 is made up of 13 amino acids. Germline assignment: CDR1 MNHEY and CDR2 SMNVEV (reference sequence). Unmatched junction bases numbered 2, after V lost 4 bases and J lost 9 bases. The CDR3 here is CASSSGTSGRQYF. The CDR3 DNA follows: TGTGCCAGCAGTTCCGGGACTAGCGGGAGGCAGTACTTC.

This clonotype was counted at least ten times. The chain couples TRBV6-5 to TRBJ1-1; no firm D call. V was trimmed by 5 bases and J by 1 base, leaving 8 bases between them. Germline CDR1 MNHEY, CDR2 SVGAGI. The CDR3 runs to 13 residues. The CDR3, as DNA: TGTGCCAGCAGTCGGGGAGCGAACACTGAAGCTTTCTTT. Protein sequence: CASSRGANTEAFF.

This clonotype appeared many times. CDR3 sequence: CASSQEGDGYTEAFF. The CDR3 region has the DNA TGTGCCAGCAGCCAAGAAGGCGACGGGTACACTGAAGCTTTCTTT. This rearrangement joins TRBV14 to TRBJ1-1; D not certain. The V end was cut by 0 bases, the J end by 3 bases, with 11 bases between. Germline V gene data show CDR1 as SGHDN and CDR2 as FVKESK. The CDR3 is 15 residues long.

This clonotype was counted only a few times. The chain recombines TRBV27 with TRBJ2-7, with TRBD1 matching over 7 bases. J was trimmed by 3 bases and V by 5 bases; bases with no gene match: 7. The CDR3 length is 14 residues. The germline V gene encodes CDR1 MNHEY and CDR2 SMNVEV (reference sequence). This CDR3 is CASSLDRAGYEQYF. The DNA of the CDR3 is TGTGCCAGCAGTCTCGACAGGGCGGGCTACGAGCAGTACTTC.